The following is a T cell receptor (beta chain) sequence with its context. Ten or more counts support this clonotype. Its antigen specificity is not known. The input lacks base qualities; no much larger clone sits a single base away. These data belong to a study of type 1 regulatory T cells (dated by TCRdb to about 2021). About the study as a whole: An in vitro protocol by which a Tr1-enriched, alloantigen-specific CD4 T cell product named T-allo10 was generated was characterized in the study. T-allo10 was being evaluated clinically in patients with hematological malignancies who were receiving allogeneic hematopoietic stem cell transplantation.

Sequencing instrument: Illumina MiSeq. TCRdb reanalyzed the raw reads on its own, using fastp at Q25 for trimming and MiXCR for clone calling, and kept in-frame beta chains. Every CDR3 protein is listed once, alongside the most common genes and DNA of its rows. The sample profile shows some 15,000 distinct CDR3 sequences; around 13% of them were found once. 15% to 17% of the sample lies in the top ten. There are 13 amino acids in the CDR3, from cysteine to phenylalanine inclusive. The retained sequence is limited to the CDR3, 39 bases, with the frame set at the first base. Relative to germline, V is missing 3 bases and J is missing 10 bases, with 7 bases of the junction outside any gene match. The germline V gene specifies SQVTM as CDR1 and ANQGSEA as CDR2.

The receptor's source is a human donor in good health. Recombination linked TRBV29-1 to TRBJ2-1, with 9 middle bases fitting TRBD2. The sequencing sample was made of cultured T cells, either the whole culture or a sorted T cell fraction (not recorded which). At the DNA level, the sequence is TGCAGCGTTGATATAGCGGGAGTTGGAGAGCAGTTCTTC. Its translation reads: CSVDIAGVGEQFF.